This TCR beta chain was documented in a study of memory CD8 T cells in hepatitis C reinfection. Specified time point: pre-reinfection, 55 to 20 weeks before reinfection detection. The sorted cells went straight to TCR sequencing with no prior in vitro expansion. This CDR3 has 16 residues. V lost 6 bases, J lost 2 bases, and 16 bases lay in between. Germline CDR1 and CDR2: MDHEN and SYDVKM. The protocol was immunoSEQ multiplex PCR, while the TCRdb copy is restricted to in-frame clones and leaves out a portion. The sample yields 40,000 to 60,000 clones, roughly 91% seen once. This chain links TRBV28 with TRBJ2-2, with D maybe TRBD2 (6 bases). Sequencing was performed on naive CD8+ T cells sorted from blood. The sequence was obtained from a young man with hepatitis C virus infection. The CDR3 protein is CASRFSGLVNTGELFF. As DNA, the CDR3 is TGTGCCAGCAGATTTAGCGGTTTGGTAAACACCGGGGAGCTGTTTTTT.